Shown below are 30 T cell receptor beta chains from a single sample sequenced in a study of blood T cell repertoires in COVID-19. Produced via immunoSEQ multiplex PCR; TCRdb's table is partial and in-frame only. This repertoire shows about 42,000 clones, approximately 85% found once; its top ten account for 9% to 15%. The specimen sequenced was peripheral blood. These receptors were obtained from a human donor in a cohort sampled during active COVID-19.

The chain uses TRBV11-2 and TRBJ2-1; 8 nucleotides agree with TRBD1. CDR3 length: 16 residues. V lost 5 bases, J lost 9 bases, and 15 bases stayed unmatched. Germline V gene sequence: CDR1 SGHAT, CDR2 FQNNGV. CDR3: CASSRSTGAPRGEQFF. The CDR3 DNA reads as TGTGCCAGCAGCCGATCGACAGGGGCTCCGCGGGGTGAGCAGTTCTTC. Full variable domain (outside the CDR3, taken from reference TRBV11-2 and TRBJ2-1): EAGVAQSPRYKIIEKRQSVAFWCNPISGHATLYWYQQILGQGPKLLIQFQNNGVVDDSQLPKDRFSAERLKGVDSTLKIQPAKLEDSAVYLCASSRSTGAPRGEQFFGPGTRLTVL.

The gene calls are TRBV9 and TRBJ2-2, with 8 nucleotides matching TRBD1. The CDR3 covers 16 residues. Looked up from germline, CDR1 is SGDLS and CDR2 is YYNGEE. The trim removed 0 bases at V and 9 bases at J, leaving 10 bases unmatched. CDR3 nucleotides: TGTGCCAGCAGCGTAGATCAGGGGGCTCTTCAGAGGGAGCTGTTTTTT. Amino acids: CASSVDQGALQRELFF.

The chain has TRBV5-5 and TRBJ2-5; 7 nucleotides match TRBD1. CDR1 and CDR2 (germline): SGHKS, YYEKEE (reference sequence). V lost 0 bases, J lost 5 bases, and 4 bases stayed unmatched. The CDR3 spans 14 residues. CDR3 region: CASSLEGRGETQYF. Written as DNA, the CDR3 is TGTGCCAGCAGCTTGGAAGGCAGGGGGGAGACCCAGTACTTC.

The genes are TRBV19 and TRBJ1-6; no reliable D call. Looked up from germline, CDR1 is LNHDA and CDR2 is SQIVND (reference sequence). Trimming cost V 1 base and J 6 bases, with 7 bases left between them. The CDR3 has 14 amino acids. CDR3 DNA: TGTGCCAGTAGTATAGGAACTGCTAATTCACCCCTCCACTTT. Translated, it gives CASSIGTANSPLHF. The full variable domain, completed using reference TRBV19 and TRBJ1-6, is DGGITQSPKYLFRKEGQNVTLSCEQNLNHDAMYWYRQDPGQGLRLIYYSQIVNDFQKGDIAEGYSVSREKKESFPLTVTSAQKNPTAFYLCASSIGTANSPLHFGNGTRLTVT.

As regards this clone: Other DNA sequences of this sample code for an identical CDR3. V usage is TRBV5-5 and J usage is TRBJ1-1; 8 positions agree with TRBD1. V gave up 4 bases and J gave up 5 bases; unmatched junction bases: 4. The CDR3 is 13 amino acids. Looked up from germline, CDR1 is SGHKS and CDR2 is YYEKEE (reference sequence). The DNA of the CDR3 is TGTGCCAGCAGCCTAGACAGGGGTACTGAAGCTTTCTTT. Translation gives CASSLDRGTEAFF.

This clone is deemed medium-sized (0.01 to 0.1%). The chain couples TRBV30 to TRBJ1-6, with TRBD1 matching 9 bases. CDR3 size: 15 residues. Germline V gene data show CDR1 as GTSNPN and CDR2 as SVGIG (reference sequence). The V gene end was trimmed by 1 base and the J gene end by 7 bases; junction bases not matched to a gene: 5. The CDR3 sequence is CAWSGGQGPNSPLHF. The CDR3 DNA follows: TGTGCCTGGAGTGGGGGACAGGGACCGAATTCACCCCTCCACTTT.

The chain has TRBV27 and TRBJ2-7; 7 bases fit TRBD1. J was trimmed by 1 base and V by 9 bases; bases with no gene match: 0. The CDR3 spans 11 residues. Germline values: CDR1 MNHEY, CDR2 SMNVEV (reference sequence). The CDR3 region is CARGQSYEQYF. The CDR3 DNA reads TGTGCCAGGGGACAGTCCTACGAGCAGTACTTC.

The rearrangement links TRBV5-6 to TRBJ2-7; D remains unclear. CDR1 is SGHDT, CDR2 YYEEEE, per germline. Trimming removed 4 bases from V and 4 bases from J, with 15 bases in between. The CDR3 spans 14 residues. The CDR3 loop is CASSPTGLHYEQYF. In DNA form, the CDR3 reads TGTGCCAGCAGCCCGACGGGTCTACATTACGAGCAGTACTTC.

The chain recombines TRBV7-3 with TRBJ1-1, with 11 positions matching TRBD1. The germline V gene encodes CDR1 SGHTA and CDR2 FQGTGA. Trimming cost V 4 bases and J 6 bases; bases outside gene matches: 4. CDR3 length equals 14 residues. In nucleotides, the CDR3 is TGTGCCAGCAGCTCCGGACAGGGGGCCTCTGAAGCTTTCTTT. Its translation is CASSSGQGASEAFF.

The chain links TRBV7-3 to TRBJ2-7; TRBD1 matches 7 bases. Germline trimming cut 5 bases from V and 7 bases from J; bases unmatched to any gene: 11. The germline CDR1 and CDR2 sequences are SGHTA and FQGTGA. The CDR3 is 14 amino acids. The CDR3 sequence is CASSPGTDTGEQYF. CDR3 coding DNA: TGTGCCAGCAGCCCCGGGACAGACACGGGGGAGCAGTACTTC.

Only a few counts were recorded for this clone. The V call is TRBV7-3, the J call TRBJ1-2; 8 nucleotides agree with TRBD1. The CDR3 is 14 residues long. Germline lookup yields CDR1 SGHTA and CDR2 FQGTGA. Trimming removed 5 bases from V and 4 bases from J; junction bases left unmatched: 6. The CDR3 bases are TGTGCCAGCAGCCCACGACAGGGGACCTATGGCTACACCTTC. It codes for CASSPRQGTYGYTF.

The V gene is TRBV19, the J gene TRBJ2-7; D is undetermined. The germline CDR1 and CDR2 sequences are LNHDA and SQIVND (reference sequence). This CDR3 has 13 amino acids. Trimming cost V 1 base and J 3 bases, with 7 bases left between them. This chain's CDR3 is CASSIGGSYEQYF. CDR3 nucleotides: TGTGCCAGTAGTATAGGAGGTAGCTACGAGCAGTACTTC.

This chain uses TRBV6-6 with TRBJ1-1, with D perhaps matching TRBD1 (6 bases). This CDR3 spans 15 amino acids. Trimming shortened V by 5 bases and J by 4 bases, and 17 bases separated the two germline ends. Germline CDR1 and CDR2: MNHNY and SVGAGI (reference sequence). The CDR3 protein is CASSKKQGQGTEAFF. The CDR3 DNA reads as TGTGCCAGCAGTAAGAAGCAGGGGCAGGGCACTGAAGCTTTCTTT.

The genes are TRBV4-1 and TRBJ1-4; D may be TRBD1 (6 bases). The V end lost 3 bases, the J end lost 8 bases, and 16 bases lay between the germline ends. Germline CDR1 reads MGHRA; CDR2 reads YSYEKL. The CDR3 runs to 15 residues. In DNA form, the CDR3 reads TGCGCCAGCAGCCAGGCAGGGGAAGACGAAGAAAAACTGTTTTTT. The encoded protein is CASSQAGEDEEKLFF.

The genes are TRBV14 and TRBJ2-5; a weak D match, TRBD1 (6 bases). This CDR3 spans 14 amino acids. With 1 base removed from V and 4 bases from J, the gap between germline ends came to 10 bases. Germline values: CDR1 SGHDN, CDR2 FVKESK. The CDR3 loop reads CASSQGNRVETQYF. Written as DNA, the CDR3 is TGTGCCAGCAGCCAAGGCAACAGGGTAGAGACCCAGTACTTC.

This rearrangement joins TRBV6-5 to TRBJ2-3; TRBD2 agrees at 12 bases. Germline loops: CDR1 MNHEY, CDR2 SVGAGI. The ends lost 6 bases at V and 3 bases at J; junction bases unmatched: 4. CDR3 length: 15 residues. The CDR3 protein is CASSPGLAGTDTQYF. CDR3 DNA: TGTGCCAGCAGCCCGGGACTAGCGGGTACAGATACGCAGTATTTT.

The genes are TRBV4-1 and TRBJ1-6; a possible D gene is TRBD1 (5 bases). Germline CDR1 MGHRA, CDR2 YSYEKL. This CDR3 contains 15 residues. Trimming removed 7 bases from V and 2 bases from J, with 12 bases in between. The CDR3 loop reads CASNPGGAYNSPLHF. CDR3 DNA sequence: TGCGCCAGCAACCCGGGGGGGGCCTATAATTCACCCCTCCACTTT.

This clone was seen a single time. This chain links TRBV2 with TRBJ1-6; D gene uncertain. The CDR3 is made up of 16 amino acids. Trimming removed 4 bases at V and 0 bases at J, with 10 bases between. The V gene's germline CDR1 is SNHLY and CDR2 FYNNEI. CDR3 coding DNA: TGTGCCAGCAGTGGAGGGCAGAGCTCCTATAATTCACCCCTCCACTTT. The encoded protein is CASSGGQSSYNSPLHF.

The chain links TRBV11-2 to TRBJ2-7, with D tentatively TRBD2 (5 bases). From germline, CDR1 is SGHAT and CDR2 FQNNGV. CDR3 length equals 15 residues. Trimming removed 8 bases at V and 8 bases at J, with 25 bases between. The CDR3 region has the DNA TGTGCCAGCGGCGAAGCAGAATGGGCCCGAGGGCAGCAGTACTTC. Amino acids: CASGEAEWARGQQYF.

This clone has only one observation. V is TRBV12-3 or TRBV12-4 and J is TRBJ2-2, with TRBD1 identical over 7 bases. The CDR3 length is 13 residues. V trimming: 5 bases; J trimming: 7 bases; junction bases outside the gene matches: 4. CDR3 bases: TGTGCCAGCAGTATTTACAGGGGCGGGGAGCTGTTTTTT. Residues: CASSIYRGGELFF.

The chain combines TRBV7-9 with TRBJ2-2; 10 bases match TRBD2. Trimming removed 3 bases from V and 5 bases from J; junction bases left unmatched: 3. CDR3 size: 15 residues. Germline V gene lookup returns CDR1 SEHNR and CDR2 FQNEAQ (reference sequence). CDR3 DNA: TGTGCCAGCAGCTTCCCTAGCGGGAGTACCGGGGAGCTGTTTTTT. This gives the protein CASSFPSGSTGELFF.

This chain links TRBV28 with TRBJ2-7; 9 bases map to TRBD1. J was trimmed by 6 bases and V by 5 bases; bases with no gene match: 14. The CDR3 contains 16 residues. In germline, CDR1 is MDHEN, CDR2 SYDVKM. The CDR3 spells CASSPSGTGRIGEQYF. CDR3 sequence (DNA): TGTGCCAGCAGTCCCTCGGGGACAGGGAGAATTGGCGAGCAGTACTTC. Full variable domain (remainder filled in from reference TRBV28 and TRBJ2-7): DVKVTQSSRYLVKRTGEKVFLECVQDMDHENMFWYRQDPGLGLRLIYFSYDVKMKEKGDIPEGYSVSREKKERFSLILESASTNQTSMYLCASSPSGTGRIGEQYFGPGTRLTVT.

The CDR3 sequence: CASSYHRDRGQVGYTF. The CDR3 region has the DNA TGTGCCAGCAGTTACCACCGAGACAGGGGGCAAGTTGGCTACACCTTC. The chain has TRBV6-5 and TRBJ1-2; 10 bases map to TRBD1. This CDR3 spans 16 amino acids. Trimming at V came to 2 bases and at J to 7 bases, leaving 10 bases not matched to a gene. CDR1 MNHEY and CDR2 SVGAGI come from the germline V gene.

The chain combines TRBV2 with TRBJ2-2, with TRBD2 matching 8 bases. V trimming: 11 bases; J trimming: 6 bases; junction bases outside the gene matches: 14. The CDR3 runs to 15 residues. In germline, CDR1 is SNHLY, CDR2 FYNNEI. CDR3 nucleotide sequence: TGTGCCCGCCCCCCGGCCCGGGGGGGGGCCGGGGAGCTGTTTTTT. Its translation is CARPPARGGAGELFF.

In nucleotides, the CDR3 is TGTGCCACCCCGGGGGGATGCAATCAGCCCCAGCATTTT. The encoded protein is CATPGGCNQPQHF. The chain links TRBV6-5 to TRBJ1-5, with D possibly matching TRBD1 (5 bases). This CDR3 comprises 13 residues. The V gene lost 10 bases and the J gene lost 2 bases, with 12 bases spanning the gap. Germline V gene sequence: CDR1 MNHEY, CDR2 SVGAGI.

The chain recombines TRBV7-3 with TRBJ2-7; 7 bases are shared with TRBD1. V was clipped by 2 bases and J by 7 bases; unmatched bases: 8. Per the germline V gene, CDR1 is SGHTA and CDR2 is FQGTGA. The CDR3 is 14 residues long. The CDR3 sequence: CASSLGTESGEQYF. CDR3 bases: TGTGCCAGCAGCTTAGGGACAGAATCGGGGGAGCAGTACTTC. The variable domain in full, with the rest retrieved from reference TRBV7-3 and TRBJ2-7, is GAGVSQTPSNKVTEKGKYVELRCDPISGHTALYWYRQSLGQGPEFLIYFQGTGAADDSGLPNDRFFAVRPEGSVSTLKIQRTERGDSAVYLCASSLGTESGEQYFGPGTRLTVT.

This sequence joins TRBV15 and TRBJ2-2, with TRBD2 identical over 9 bases. Germline V gives CDR1 LNHNV, CDR2 YYDKDF (reference sequence). V dropped 4 bases and J dropped 1; count of bases not matched to a gene: 1. This CDR3 is built from 15 residues. CDR3: CATSKAGGNTGELFF. Written as DNA, the CDR3 is TGTGCCACCAGCAAAGCGGGGGGGAACACCGGGGAGCTGTTTTTT. Drawing the rest from reference TRBV15 and TRBJ2-2, the complete variable domain is DAMVIQNPRYQVTQFGKPVTLSCSQTLNHNVMYWYQQKSSQAPKLLFHYYDKDFNNEADTPDNFQSRRPNTSFCFLDIRSPGLGDTAMYLCATSKAGGNTGELFFGEGSRLTVL.

The chain has TRBV6-4 and TRBJ2-5, with D uncertain. Trimming left V 7 bases short and J 3 bases short, with 12 bases between. The CDR3 runs to 13 residues. The germline V gene encodes CDR1 MRHNA and CDR2 SNTAGT. The DNA for the CDR3 is TGTGCCAGCATTCCGACTTCTAAAGAGACCCAGTACTTC. Translation gives CASIPTSKETQYF.

The gene calls are TRBV7-3 and TRBJ1-2; TRBD1 might be the D (5 bases). The CDR3 consists of 13 residues. Trimming removed 5 bases at V and 4 bases at J, with 11 bases between. Germline V gives CDR1 SGHTA, CDR2 FQGTGA. CDR3 amino acids: CASSPRQIYGYTF. CDR3 sequence (DNA): TGTGCCAGCAGCCCTAGACAGATCTATGGCTACACCTTC.

J is TRBJ2-5 and V is TRBV28; maybe TRBD2 (6 bases). The CDR3 runs 12 residues. Trimming stripped 5 bases from V and 7 bases from J, with 11 bases between. Germline CDR1 is MDHEN and CDR2 is SYDVKM. The CDR3 region has the DNA TGTGCCAGCAGTCGGGGGTTCGGGACCCAGTACTTC. Translation: CASSRGFGTQYF.